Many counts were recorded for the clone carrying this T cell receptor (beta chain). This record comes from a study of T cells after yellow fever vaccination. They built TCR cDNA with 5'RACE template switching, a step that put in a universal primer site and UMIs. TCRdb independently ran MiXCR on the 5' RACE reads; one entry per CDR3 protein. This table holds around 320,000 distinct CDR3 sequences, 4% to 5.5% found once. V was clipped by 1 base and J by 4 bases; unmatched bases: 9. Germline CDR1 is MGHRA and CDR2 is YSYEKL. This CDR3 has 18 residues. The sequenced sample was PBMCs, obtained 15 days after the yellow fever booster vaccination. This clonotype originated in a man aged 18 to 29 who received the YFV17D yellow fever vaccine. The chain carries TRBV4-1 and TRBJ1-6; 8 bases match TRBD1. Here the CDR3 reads CASSQGQLRDRYNSPLHF. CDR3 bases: TGCGCCAGCAGCCAAGGTCAGCTCCGGGACAGGTATAATTCACCCCTCCACTTT.